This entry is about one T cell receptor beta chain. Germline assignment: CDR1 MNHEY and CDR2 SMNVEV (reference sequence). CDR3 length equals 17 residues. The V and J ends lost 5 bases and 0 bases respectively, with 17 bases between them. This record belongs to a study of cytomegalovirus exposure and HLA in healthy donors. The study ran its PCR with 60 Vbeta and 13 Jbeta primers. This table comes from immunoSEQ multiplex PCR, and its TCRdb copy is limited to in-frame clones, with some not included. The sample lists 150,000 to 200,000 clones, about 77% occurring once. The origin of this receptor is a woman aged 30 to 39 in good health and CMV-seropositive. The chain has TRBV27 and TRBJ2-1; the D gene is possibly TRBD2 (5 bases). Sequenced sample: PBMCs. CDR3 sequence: CASSPLGSASSYNEQFF. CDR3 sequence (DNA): TGTGCCAGCAGTCCTCTTGGTAGCGCGAGCTCCTACAATGAGCAGTTCTTC.